Following are 2 T cell receptor beta chains from one sample sequenced in a study of T cell repertoires in cytomegalovirus infection. TCRdb ran MiXCR on the reads and lists one entry per CDR3 protein. This table has about 200,000 distinct CDR3 sequences, about a tenth appearing once. Source material: PBMCs. These receptor sequences come from a human donor in good health (CMV status not recorded). Some clones in this sample may be carry-over from other donors' samples.

This clonotype was detected only a few times. As DNA, the CDR3 is TGTGCCAGCAGTTACACTAAAGGGGGCACCTATGGCTACACCTTC. This encodes CASSYTKGGTYGYTF. The gene calls are TRBV6-5 and TRBJ1-2; 7 nucleotides align to TRBD1. The germline V gene has CDR1 MNHEY and CDR2 SVGAGI. Losses at the gene ends were 2 bases for V and 4 bases for J; bases not matched to a gene: 7. This CDR3 contains 15 residues.

The sample holds many counts of this clonotype. This chain uses TRBV6-1 with TRBJ1-2; tentatively, D is TRBD1 (5 bases). Deletions cut 2 bases from V and 4 bases from J, with 17 bases between. The CDR3 has 16 amino acids. CDR1 and CDR2 (germline): MNHNS, SASEGT. CDR3 DNA: TGTGCCAGCAGTGAACAGTTAAGGGGTAGAGGCTATGGCTACACCTTC. Translating it yields CASSEQLRGRGYGYTF.